These T cell receptor beta chains were read from a single sample in a study of control samples from healthy donors and cancer patients. Assay: immunoSEQ multiplex PCR; the TCRdb copy retains only in-frame clones and omits some. The table includes over 150,000 clones, about 91% detected once. Sequences were obtained from blood. The source is a woman in her forties in good health. Both conserved end residues are part of each CDR3. The D gene is left open where the match is weak. Where a row states a size, it is once, few, many or the class of an expanded clone; other rows omit it.

clone size: .
D gene: .
V gene: TRBV4-2
J gene: TRBJ1-1
CDR3 protein: CASSRGTRSTEAFF
CDR3 DNA: TGTGCCAGCAGCCGCGGGACACGGTCAACTGAAGCTTTCTTT

clone size: .
D gene: .
V gene: TRBV5-1
J gene: TRBJ2-7
CDR3 protein: CASSDPRQASYEQYF
CDR3 DNA: TGCGCCAGCAGCGATCCACGACAGGCAAGTTACGAGCAGTACTTC

clone size: once
D gene: .
V gene: TRBV12-3/TRBV12-4
J gene: TRBJ2-5
CDR3 protein: CASSFGAQETQYF
CDR3 DNA: TGTGCCAGCAGTTTTGGGGCCCAAGAGACCCAGTACTTC

clone size: .
D gene: .
V gene: TRBV29-1
J gene: TRBJ1-3
CDR3 protein: CSVDGPGGMAGNTIYF
CDR3 DNA: TGCAGCGTTGATGGGCCGGGAGGGATGGCTGGAAACACCATATATTTT

clone size: .
D gene: .
V gene: TRBV18
J gene: TRBJ1-4
CDR3 protein: CASSPGVTNEKLFF
CDR3 DNA: TGTGCCAGCTCACCGGGGGTAACTAATGAAAAACTGTTTTTT

clone size: once
D gene: .
V gene: TRBV7-9
J gene: TRBJ1-6
CDR3 protein: CASSFGPSHSPLHF
CDR3 DNA: TGTGCCAGCAGCTTCGGACCGAGTCATTCACCCCTCCACTTT

clone size: .
D gene: .
V gene: TRBV29-1
J gene: TRBJ1-2
CDR3 protein: CSVEEPEEIGRDGYTF
CDR3 DNA: TGCAGCGTTGAAGAGCCCGAAGAGATAGGCAGGGACGGCTACACCTTC

clone size: .
D gene: .
V gene: TRBV7-9
J gene: TRBJ2-7
CDR3 protein: CASSFSGDSYEQYF
CDR3 DNA: TGTGCCAGCAGCTTCAGTGGGGACTCCTACGAGCAGTACTTC

clone size: .
D gene: TRBD1
V gene: TRBV6-4
J gene: TRBJ1-1
CDR3 protein: CASSDSAGGGEAFF
CDR3 DNA: TGTGCCAGCAGTGACTCGGCAGGGGGGGGTGAAGCTTTCTTT

clone size: .
D gene: .
V gene: TRBV7-3
J gene: TRBJ2-3
CDR3 protein: CASSREVADTQYF
CDR3 DNA: TGTGCCAGCTCTAGGGAAGTCGCAGATACGCAGTATTTT

clone size: .
D gene: .
V gene: TRBV11-2
J gene: TRBJ2-1
CDR3 protein: CASSPPWEGGKGNEQFF
CDR3 DNA: TGTGCCAGCAGCCCCCCCTGGGAGGGGGGCAAAGGCAATGAGCAGTTCTTC

clone size: .
D gene: .
V gene: TRBV5-1
J gene: TRBJ2-3
CDR3 protein: CASSLGGPDTQYF
CDR3 DNA: TGCGCCAGCAGCTTGGGCGGGCCAGATACGCAGTATTTT

clone size: .
D gene: .
V gene: TRBV7-3
J gene: TRBJ2-6
CDR3 protein: CASSPGDSGANVLTF
CDR3 DNA: TGTGCCAGCAGCCCTGGGGACTCTGGGGCCAACGTCCTGACTTTC

clone size: .
D gene: TRBD2
V gene: TRBV3-1/TRBV3-2
J gene: TRBJ2-1
CDR3 protein: CASSQDAAGTYNEQFF
CDR3 DNA: TGTGCCAGCAGCCAAGATGCAGCGGGGACTTACAATGAGCAGTTCTTC

clone size: .
D gene: .
V gene: TRBV2
J gene: TRBJ2-5
CDR3 protein: CASSDSGETQYF
CDR3 DNA: TGTGCCAGCAGTGACTCGGGGGAGACCCAGTACTTC

clone size: .
D gene: TRBD1
V gene: TRBV7-9
J gene: TRBJ2-1
CDR3 protein: CASSSPGQGAQSSYNEQFF
CDR3 DNA: TGTGCCAGCAGTTCTCCGGGACAGGGGGCCCAAAGCTCCTACAATGAGCAGTTCTTC

clone size: .
D gene: .
V gene: TRBV29-1
J gene: TRBJ1-2
CDR3 protein: CSVEDGSSYGYTF
CDR3 DNA: TGCAGCGTTGAAGACGGGAGTTCTTATGGCTACACCTTC

clone size: .
D gene: .
V gene: TRBV5-4
J gene: TRBJ1-6
CDR3 protein: CASSLAREKHNSPLHF
CDR3 DNA: TGTGCCAGCAGCCTGGCTAGGGAGAAGCATAATTCACCCCTCCACTTT

clone size: .
D gene: .
V gene: TRBV11-2
J gene: TRBJ2-7
CDR3 protein: CASSNLVSSYEQYF
CDR3 DNA: TGTGCCAGCAGCAACTTGGTGAGCTCCTACGAGCAGTACTTC

clone size: .
D gene: TRBD1
V gene: TRBV12-5
J gene: TRBJ2-5
CDR3 protein: CASGPGQVLETQYF
CDR3 DNA: TGTGCTAGTGGTCCGGGACAGGTGTTGGAGACCCAGTACTTC

clone size: .
D gene: .
V gene: TRBV2
J gene: TRBJ2-7
CDR3 protein: CASSVNYEQYF
CDR3 DNA: TGTGCCAGCAGTGTGAACTACGAGCAGTACTTC

clone size: .
D gene: .
V gene: TRBV5-1
J gene: TRBJ2-7
CDR3 protein: CASSLAGQTYEQYF
CDR3 DNA: TGCGCCAGCAGCTTGGCGGGGCAAACCTACGAGCAGTACTTC

clone size: .
D gene: TRBD1
V gene: TRBV5-1
J gene: TRBJ1-1
CDR3 protein: CASSGTGTGTEAFF
CDR3 DNA: TGCGCCAGCAGCGGAACCGGGACAGGCACTGAAGCTTTCTTT

clone size: .
D gene: TRBD1
V gene: TRBV4-1
J gene: TRBJ1-3
CDR3 protein: CASSPPRDRGNTIYF
CDR3 DNA: TGCGCCAGCAGCCCCCCTCGGGACAGGGGAAACACCATATATTTT

clone size: once
D gene: TRBD1
V gene: TRBV2
J gene: TRBJ2-5
CDR3 protein: CASRGQGETQYF
CDR3 DNA: TGTGCCAGCAGGGGACAGGGGGAGACCCAGTACTTC

clone size: .
D gene: .
V gene: TRBV2
J gene: TRBJ2-2
CDR3 protein: CASSLDSPRSGELFF
CDR3 DNA: TGTGCCAGCAGCTTGGACAGCCCCCGTTCCGGGGAGCTGTTTTTT

clone size: .
D gene: .
V gene: TRBV5-1
J gene: TRBJ1-1
CDR3 protein: CASSLASMPGGYEAFF
CDR3 DNA: TGCGCCAGCAGCTTGGCCTCGATGCCCGGGGGCTATGAAGCTTTCTTT

clone size: .
D gene: .
V gene: TRBV5-1
J gene: TRBJ1-2
CDR3 protein: CASSLDRTNGYTF
CDR3 DNA: TGCGCCAGCAGCTTGGACAGAACGAATGGCTACACCTTC

clone size: .
D gene: .
V gene: TRBV6-5
J gene: TRBJ2-7
CDR3 protein: CASSLRGLGDEQYF
CDR3 DNA: TGTGCCAGCAGTTTGAGGGGTTTAGGCGACGAGCAGTACTTC

clone size: .
D gene: .
V gene: TRBV18
J gene: TRBJ1-3
CDR3 protein: CASSPREDGNTIYF
CDR3 DNA: TGTGCCAGCTCACCCCGCGAGGATGGAAACACCATATATTTT

clone size: .
D gene: .
V gene: TRBV12-3/TRBV12-4
J gene: TRBJ1-2
CDR3 protein: CASSNREDYGYTF
CDR3 DNA: TGTGCCAGCAGCAACAGGGAGGACTATGGCTACACCTTC